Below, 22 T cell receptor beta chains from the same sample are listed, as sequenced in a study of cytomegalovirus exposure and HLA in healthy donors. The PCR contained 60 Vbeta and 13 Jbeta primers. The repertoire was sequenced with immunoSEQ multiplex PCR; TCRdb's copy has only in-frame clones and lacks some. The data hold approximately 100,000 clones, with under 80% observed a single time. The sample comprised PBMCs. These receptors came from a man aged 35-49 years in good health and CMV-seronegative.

CDR3 coding DNA: TGTGCCAGCAGCTTGGTTGGGGGGTCGTACGACGGCTACACCTTC. Protein: CASSLVGGSYDGYTF. The chain uses TRBV5-6 and TRBJ1-2, with a tentative D call TRBD1 (5 bases). Trimming left V 0 bases short and J 8 bases short, with 17 bases between. Germline loops: CDR1 SGHDT, CDR2 YYEEEE. This CDR3 spans 15 amino acids.

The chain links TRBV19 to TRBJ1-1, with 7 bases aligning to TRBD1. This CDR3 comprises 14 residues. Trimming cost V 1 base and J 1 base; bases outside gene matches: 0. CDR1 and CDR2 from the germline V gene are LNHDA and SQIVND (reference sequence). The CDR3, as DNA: TGTGCCAGTAGTATAGGACAGGGGAACACTGAAGCTTTCTTT. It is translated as CASSIGQGNTEAFF.

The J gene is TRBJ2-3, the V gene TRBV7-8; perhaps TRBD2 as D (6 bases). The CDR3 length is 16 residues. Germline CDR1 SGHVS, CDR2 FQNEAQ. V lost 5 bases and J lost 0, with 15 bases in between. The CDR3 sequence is CASSPFGGTSTDTQYF. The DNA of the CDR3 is TGTGCCAGCAGCCCCTTCGGGGGAACTAGCACAGATACGCAGTATTTT.

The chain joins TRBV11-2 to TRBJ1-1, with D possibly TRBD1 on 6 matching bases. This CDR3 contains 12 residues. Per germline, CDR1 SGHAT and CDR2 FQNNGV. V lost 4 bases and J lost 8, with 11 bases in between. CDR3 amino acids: CASSSGTSEAFF. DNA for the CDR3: TGTGCCAGCAGCTCGGGGACATCCGAAGCTTTCTTT.

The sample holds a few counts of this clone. The CDR3 spells CASTPHSGVSYEQYF. CDR3 in DNA: TGTGCCAGCACCCCCCATAGCGGGGTTTCCTACGAGCAGTACTTC. This chain uses TRBV6-1 with TRBJ2-7; TRBD2 aligns across 8 bases. With 7 bases clipped from V and 1 base from J, the junction kept 9 bases outside the gene matches. CDR1 is MNHNS and CDR2 is SASEGT in the germline V gene. This CDR3 spans 15 amino acids.

This chain's CDR3 is CASSQDRVINYGYTF. In DNA, the CDR3 is TGTGCCAGCAGCCAGGACAGGGTTATCAACTATGGCTACACCTTC. The chain couples TRBV5-4 to TRBJ1-2; TRBD1 agrees at 8 bases. The CDR3 is made up of 15 amino acids. The ends lost 4 bases at V and 2 bases at J; junction bases unmatched: 7. The V gene's germline CDR1 is SGHNT and CDR2 YYREEE (reference sequence).

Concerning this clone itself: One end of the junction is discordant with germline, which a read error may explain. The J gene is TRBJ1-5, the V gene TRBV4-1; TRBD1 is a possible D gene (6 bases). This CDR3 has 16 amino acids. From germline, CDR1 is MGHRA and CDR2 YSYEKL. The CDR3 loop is CASSQEDRNRAQPQHF. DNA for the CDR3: TGTGCCAGCAGCCAAGAAGACCGAAACAGGGCTCAGCCCCAGCATTTT.

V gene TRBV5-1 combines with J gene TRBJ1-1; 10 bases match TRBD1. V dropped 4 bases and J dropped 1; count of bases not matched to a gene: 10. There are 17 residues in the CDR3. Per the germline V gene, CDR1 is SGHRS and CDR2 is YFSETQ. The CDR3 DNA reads TGCGCCAGCAGCCCGGGACAGGGGATTTTGGCGAACACTGAAGCTTTCTTT. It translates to CASSPGQGILANTEAFF.

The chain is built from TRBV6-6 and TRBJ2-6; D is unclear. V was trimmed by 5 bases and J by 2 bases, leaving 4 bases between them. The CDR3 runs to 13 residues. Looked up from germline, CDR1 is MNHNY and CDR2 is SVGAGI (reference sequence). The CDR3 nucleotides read TGTGCCAGCAGTGAGACTGGGGCCAACGTCCTGACTTTC. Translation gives CASSETGANVLTF.

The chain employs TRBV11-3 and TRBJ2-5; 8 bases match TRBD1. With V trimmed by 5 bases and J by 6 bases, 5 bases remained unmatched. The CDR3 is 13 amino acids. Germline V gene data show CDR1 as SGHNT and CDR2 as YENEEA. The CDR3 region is CASSLGQGKTQYF. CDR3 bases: TGTGCCAGCAGCCTCGGACAGGGAAAGACCCAGTACTTC.

The CDR3 here is CASSFFTGGRTEAFF. CDR3 DNA: TGTGCCAGCAGCTTTTTCACAGGGGGCCGCACTGAAGCTTTCTTT. This chain joins TRBV7-6 and TRBJ1-1, with TRBD1 matching over 9 bases. The CDR3 has 15 residues. CDR1 is SGHVS, CDR2 FNYEAQ, per germline. V lost 3 bases to trimming and J lost 4 bases; unmatched junction nucleotides: 6.

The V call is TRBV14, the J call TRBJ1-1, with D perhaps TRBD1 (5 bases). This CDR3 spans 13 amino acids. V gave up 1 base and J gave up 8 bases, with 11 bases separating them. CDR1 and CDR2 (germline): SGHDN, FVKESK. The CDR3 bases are TGTGCCAGCAGCCAAGCCATAGGGGCCGAAGCTTTCTTT. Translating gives CASSQAIGAEAFF.

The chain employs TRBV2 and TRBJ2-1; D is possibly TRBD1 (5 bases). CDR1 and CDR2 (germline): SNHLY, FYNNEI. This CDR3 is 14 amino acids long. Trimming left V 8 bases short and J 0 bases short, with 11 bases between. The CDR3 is CASSRQTSYNEQFF. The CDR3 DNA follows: TGTGCCAGCTCACGACAGACCTCCTACAATGAGCAGTTCTTC.

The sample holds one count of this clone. CDR3 bases: TGTGCCAGTAGTAGTCAGGCCGGGGAGCTGTTTTTT. Encoded protein: CASSSQAGELFF. This chain links TRBV19 with TRBJ2-2; D uncertain. Trimming removed 4 bases from V and 6 bases from J, with 6 bases in between. The length of the CDR3 is 12 residues. Germline V gene data show CDR1 as LNHDA and CDR2 as SQIVND (reference sequence).

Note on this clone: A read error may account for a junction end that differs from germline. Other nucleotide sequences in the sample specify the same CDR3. The CDR3 spells CASSLDGQGNSPLHF. In nucleotides, the CDR3 is TGTGCCAGCAGCTTAGATGGACAGGGTAATTCCCCCCTCCACTTT. This chain uses TRBV7-9 with TRBJ1-6, with 8 bases matching TRBD1. Germline CDR1 and CDR2: SEHNR and FQNEAQ (reference sequence). CDR3 size: 15 residues.

CDR3 residues: CASSAGATKETQYF. The CDR3 nucleotides are TGCGCCAGCAGCGCAGGGGCGACGAAAGAGACCCAGTACTTC. The chain carries TRBV5-1 and TRBJ2-5; D might be TRBD1 (6 bases). The CDR3 is 14 amino acids. The V end was cut by 4 bases, the J end by 3 bases, with 13 bases between. Germline values: CDR1 SGHRS, CDR2 YFSETQ.

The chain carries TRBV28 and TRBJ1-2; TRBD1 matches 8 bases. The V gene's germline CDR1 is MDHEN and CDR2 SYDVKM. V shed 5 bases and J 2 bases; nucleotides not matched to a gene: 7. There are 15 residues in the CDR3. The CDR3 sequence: CASSVQGAGNYGYTF. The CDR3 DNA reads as TGTGCCAGCAGTGTCCAGGGGGCAGGGAACTATGGCTACACCTTC.

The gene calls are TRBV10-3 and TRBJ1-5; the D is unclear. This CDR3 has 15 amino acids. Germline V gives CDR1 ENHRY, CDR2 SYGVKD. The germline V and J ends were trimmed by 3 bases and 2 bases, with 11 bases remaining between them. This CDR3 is CAISDGSRGNQPQHF. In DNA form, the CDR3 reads TGTGCCATCAGTGATGGGTCGAGGGGCAATCAGCCCCAGCATTTT.

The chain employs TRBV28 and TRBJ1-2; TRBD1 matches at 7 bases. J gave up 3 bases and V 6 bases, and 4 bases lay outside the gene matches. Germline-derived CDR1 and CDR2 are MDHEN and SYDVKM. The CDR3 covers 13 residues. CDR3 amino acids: CASSRGTDYGYTF. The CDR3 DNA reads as TGTGCCAGCAGCCGCGGGACAGACTATGGCTACACCTTC.

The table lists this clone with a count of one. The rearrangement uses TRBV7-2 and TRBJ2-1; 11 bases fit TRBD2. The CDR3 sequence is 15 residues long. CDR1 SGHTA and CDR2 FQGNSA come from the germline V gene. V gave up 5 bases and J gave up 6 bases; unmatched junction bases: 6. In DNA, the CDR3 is TGTGCCAGCAGCAAGAGTAGCGGGGGGGCCAATGAGCAGTTCTTC. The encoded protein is CASSKSSGGANEQFF. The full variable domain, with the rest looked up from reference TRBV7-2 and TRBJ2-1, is GAGVSQSPSNKVTEKGKDVELRCDPISGHTALYWYRQSLGQGLEFLIYFQGNSAPDKSGLPSDRFSAERTGGSVSTLTIQRTQQEDSAVYLCASSKSSGGANEQFFGPGTRLTVL.

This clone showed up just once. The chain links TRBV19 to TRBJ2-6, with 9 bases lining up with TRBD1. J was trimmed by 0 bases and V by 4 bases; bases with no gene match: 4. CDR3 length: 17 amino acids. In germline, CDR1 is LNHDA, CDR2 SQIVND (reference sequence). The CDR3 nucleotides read TGTGCCAGTAGTACCGGGACAGGGCCCTCTGGGGCCAACGTCCTGACTTTC. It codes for CASSTGTGPSGANVLTF.

For the CDR3, the DNA is TGCGCCAGCAGCTTTATCCGGGGGGATGAGCAGTTCTTC. This translates into CASSFIRGDEQFF. V is TRBV5-1 and J is TRBJ2-1, with 7 bases that match TRBD2. The ends lost 2 bases at V and 8 bases at J; junction bases unmatched: 4. The CDR3 is made up of 13 amino acids. CDR1 and CDR2 (germline): SGHRS, YFSETQ. Full variable domain (rest looked up from reference TRBV5-1 and TRBJ2-1): KAGVTQTPRYLIKTRGQQVTLSCSPISGHRSVSWYQQTPGQGLQFLFEYFSETQRNKGNFPGRFSGRQFSNSRSEMNVSTLELGDSALYLCASSFIRGDEQFFGPGTRLTVL.